Below, 3 T cell receptor beta chains from the same sample are listed, as sequenced in a study of blood T cell repertoires in COVID-19. Data came from immunoSEQ multiplex PCR; TCRdb stores just in-frame clones and leaves some out. Among 160,000 or so clones, 84% were seen once, and the ten largest hold nearly 8%. The source material was PBMCs or T cells enriched from blood (not recorded which). The receptors here all came from a woman in her forties or fifties who had recovered from COVID-19.

This chain uses TRBV3-1 (or the pseudogene TRBV3-2) with TRBJ1-2; D uncertain. Trimming took 3 bases from V and 5 from J, leaving 13 bases between them. Germline CDR1 and CDR2: LGHDT and YNNKEL (reference sequence). The CDR3 totals 14 residues. The DNA for the CDR3 is TGTGCCAGCAGCCAGAATGCGGAGGGATATGGCTACACCTTC. Its protein product is CASSQNAEGYGYTF.

This clone was seen only once. The chain couples TRBV12-2 to TRBJ2-7; the table assigns TRBD1, which was not confirmed against the DNA. TRBV12-2 has pseudogene status. The CDR3 totals 16 residues. The CDR3 DNA reads as TGTGCAAGTCGCTTAGGGCGGGACAGGGGGCTCTACGAGCAGTACTTC. Encoded protein: CASRLGRDRGLYEQYF.

This clone was seen at least ten times. This sequence joins TRBV5-6 and TRBJ1-1; perhaps TRBD1 as D (5 bases). Trimming removed 3 bases from V and 3 bases from J, with 12 bases in between. The CDR3 is 14 amino acids. CDR1 is SGHDT, CDR2 YYEEEE, per germline. In DNA, the CDR3 is TGTGCCAGCAGCTACCGGGGAGGGGACACTGAAGCTTTCTTT. It specifies CASSYRGGDTEAFF. The entire variable domain, with the rest obtained from reference TRBV5-6 and TRBJ1-1, is as follows: DAGVTQSPTHLIKTRGQQVTLRCSPKSGHDTVSWYQQALGQGPQFIFQYYEEEERQRGNFPDRFSGHQFPNYSSELNVNALLLGDSALYLCASSYRGGDTEAFFGQGTRLTVV.